The rows below give T cell receptor beta chains drawn from one sample of a study of fetal regulatory T cell absence and autoimmunity. Data came from immunoSEQ multiplex PCR; TCRdb stores just in-frame clones and leaves some out. The table lists 95,000 to 100,000 clones, about two thirds of them singletons, with 2% in the top ten. Material: pancreas tissue. All receptors come from a male donor with IPEX syndrome. Both conserved end residues are part of each CDR3. The D gene is left open where the match is weak. Rows give clone size only sometimes, using once, few, many, or a class for an expanded clone.

TRBJ1-2 | - | - | TRBV5-4 | TGTGCCAGCAGCTTGTCGGCAGGGCGCCACTTTAACTATGGCTACACCTTC | CASSLSAGRHFNYGYTF
TRBJ2-1 | - | - | TRBV27 | TGTGCCAGCAGGCCCCCAGGGTACTCCTACAATGAGCAGTTCTTC | CASRPPGYSYNEQFF
TRBJ1-6 | - | - | TRBV5-5 | TGTGCCAGCAGCTTGGACGCACGTCTTAATTCACCCCTCCACTTT | CASSLDARLNSPLHF
TRBJ2-3 | - | - | TRBV5-4 | TGTGCCAGCAGCACGTACCGGGACTTAGGATTTACGCAGTATTTT | CASSTYRDLGFTQYF
TRBJ1-1 | TRBD1 | - | TRBV5-1 | TGCGCCAGCAGCTTGACAGGGGGATGGAGGACTGAAGCTTTCTTT | CASSLTGGWRTEAFF
TRBJ2-2 | TRBD2 | medium-sized | TRBV27 | TGTGCCAGCAGTTTAGCGGGAGCGAACACCGGGGAGCTGTTTTTT | CASSLAGANTGELFF
TRBJ2-7 | TRBD2 | - | TRBV7-6 | TGTGCCAGCAGCCCGATAATTGGCGGGAGTAGGTCCTACGAGCAGTACTTC | CASSPIIGGSRSYEQYF
TRBJ2-5 | - | few | TRBV19 | TGTGCCAGTAGTATAGATAGTACGGGGTGGGAGACCCAGTACTTC | CASSIDSTGWETQYF
TRBJ2-7 | TRBD1 | - | TRBV5-4 | TGTGCCAGCAGCCCTCAGGGGGACGAGCAGTACTTC | CASSPQGDEQYF
TRBJ2-3 | - | once | TRBV4-2 | TGTGCCAGCAGCCAAGCCCCCTCTAGTGCGGATACGCAGTATTTT | CASSQAPSSADTQYF
TRBJ2-2 | TRBD1 | - | TRBV7-6 | TGTGCCAGCAGCTTAGCCGTGGCGGACAGGGGCACCGGGGAGCTGTTTTTT | CASSLAVADRGTGELFF
TRBJ2-5 | TRBD1 | once | TRBV5-6 | TGTGCCAGCAGCTTTTACAGGGGGGTGGGTGTCGAGACCCAGTACTTC | CASSFYRGVGVETQYF
TRBJ2-2 | - | few | TRBV20-1 | TGCAGTGCTAGGGCCACCGGGGAGCTGTTTTTT | CSARATGELFF
TRBJ2-7 | - | - | TRBV27 | TGTGCCAGGGGTCCCCAAGCAGGACCCCGCTACGAGCAGTACTTC | CARGPQAGPRYEQYF
TRBJ2-1 | - | - | TRBV15 | TGTGCCACCAGCTGGAACCCAACAAATGAGCAGTTCTTC | CATSWNPTNEQFF
TRBJ2-7 | TRBD2 | - | TRBV4-3 | TGCGCCAGCAGCCAATTCGCAGCGGGGGGGTCCGAGCAGTACTTC | CASSQFAAGGSEQYF
TRBJ1-1 | TRBD1 | - | TRBV5-1 | TGCGCCAGCAGCTCCGGGACAGGGAACACTGAAGCTTTCTTT | CASSSGTGNTEAFF
TRBJ1-1 | TRBD1 | - | TRBV2 | TGTGCCAGCAACCTTCCGACAGGGATGACTGAAGCTTTCTTT | CASNLPTGMTEAFF
TRBJ2-3 | TRBD2 | few | TRBV7-2 | TGTGCCAGCAGCTCTGGGACTAGAATGACAGATACGCAGTATTTT | CASSSGTRMTDTQYF
TRBJ2-7 | TRBD2 | - | TRBV7-2 | TGTGCCAGCAGCTTAGTCGTTGTAGCGGGCGAGCAGTACTTC | CASSLVVVAGEQYF
TRBJ1-5 | - | few | TRBV18 | TGTGCCAGCTCACAGAGGGGTCAGCCCCAGCATTTT | CASSQRGQPQHF
TRBJ1-1 | - | - | TRBV19 | TGTGCCAGTAGTATCCCTCGACAGTTGAACACTGAAGCTTTCTTT | CASSIPRQLNTEAFF
TRBJ1-2 | - | - | TRBV5-1 | TGCGCCAGCAGCTTGGTCGGGGGCTATGGCTACACCTTC | CASSLVGGYGYTF
TRBJ2-7 | TRBD2 | - | TRBV2 | TGTGCCAGCAGTCCGGGACTAGCGGTCTACGAGCAGTACTTC | CASSPGLAVYEQYF
TRBJ2-3 | TRBD2 | - | TRBV5-1 | TGCGCCAGCAGCTTGGGACTAGCGGGAGTATCAGATACGCAGTATTTT | CASSLGLAGVSDTQYF
TRBJ1-6 | - | - | TRBV7-9 | TGTGCCAGCAGCTTCGGAGGGGACCATCAAACGGGAAATTCACCCCTCCACTTT | CASSFGGDHQTGNSPLHF
TRBJ1-3 | - | - | TRBV18 | TGTGCCAGCTCACCATCCGGGACATCTGGAAACACCATATATTTT | CASSPSGTSGNTIYF
TRBJ2-7 | - | few | TRBV4-3 | TGCGCCAGCAGCCAAGATCTAGGGGGCTACGAGCAGTACTTC | CASSQDLGGYEQYF
TRBJ2-5 | - | - | TRBV5-1 | TGCGCCAGCAGCCCGCTACAGCCCCAAGAGACCCAGTACTTC | CASSPLQPQETQYF
TRBJ2-6 | - | - | TRBV7-9 | TGTGCCAGCAGCTTAGCAGGGTTTGGGGCCAACGTCCTGACTTTC | CASSLAGFGANVLTF
TRBJ2-3 | - | - | TRBV7-2 | TGTGCCAGCAGCTTATGTAAGGACGCCTACTCCACAGATACGCAGTATTTT | CASSLCKDAYSTDTQYF
TRBJ2-7 | - | - | TRBV5-4 | TGTGCCAGCAGCTTCCGACGGGGAAGCTCCTACGAGCAGTACTTC | CASSFRRGSSYEQYF
TRBJ2-7 | - | once | TRBV29-1 | TGCAGCGTTGAAAGGGGGAGTAGCTACGAGCAGTACTTC | CSVERGSSYEQYF
TRBJ2-4 | TRBD2 | - | TRBV13 | TGTGCCAGCAGCTTACTAGCGGGAGCCAAAAACATTCAGTACTTC | CASSLLAGAKNIQYF
TRBJ2-7 | TRBD2 | - | TRBV5-5 | TGTGCCAGCAGCACCGGACTAGCTTTATACGAGCAGTACTTC | CASSTGLALYEQYF
TRBJ2-2 | TRBD2 | - | TRBV7-9 | TGTGCCAGCAGCTTAGCTCTAGCGGCGAACACCGGGGAGCTGTTTTTT | CASSLALAANTGELFF
TRBJ2-7 | - | - | TRBV30 | TGTGCCTGGAGTCCCACTCGTTACGAGCAGTACTTC | CAWSPTRYEQYF
TRBJ2-7 | TRBD2 | few | TRBV18 | TGTGCCAGCTCACCGGGACTAGCGGGAGCATACGAGCAGTACTTC | CASSPGLAGAYEQYF
TRBJ1-1 | - | - | TRBV4-3 | TGCGCCAGCAGCCTAAGATTATCGGGAACAGCGAACACTGAAGCTTTCTTT | CASSLRLSGTANTEAFF
TRBJ2-2 | - | - | TRBV9 | TGTGCCAGCAGCGTGAATACCGGGGAGCTGTTTTTT | CASSVNTGELFF
TRBJ1-6 | TRBD1 | - | TRBV27 | TGTGCCAGCAGTTTATGGGGACAGGTATATAATTCACCCCTCCACTTT | CASSLWGQVYNSPLHF
TRBJ1-3 | - | few | TRBV9 | TGTGCCAGCAGCGTGGGGACTGGAAACACCATATATTTT | CASSVGTGNTIYF
TRBJ2-7 | TRBD2 | - | TRBV7-8 | TGTGCCAGCAGCTTAGCCGGGGGGGGGTACGAGCAGTACTTC | CASSLAGGGYEQYF
TRBJ2-1 | TRBD2 | - | TRBV2 | TGTGCCAGCAGTGACCTTACGGGACTAGCGTACAATGAGCAGTTCTTC | CASSDLTGLAYNEQFF
TRBJ1-5 | - | - | TRBV11-2 | TGTGCCAGCAGCTTAGTAGGAGGCAATCAGCCCCAGCATTTT | CASSLVGGNQPQHF
TRBJ1-2 | TRBD1 | - | TRBV2 | TGTGCCAGCAGTGGGGACAGGGGGAGCTATGGCTACACCTTC | CASSGDRGSYGYTF
TRBJ2-5 | - | - | TRBV4-1 | TGCGCCAGCAGCCTGGGGGGGCGGGAGACCCAGTACTTC | CASSLGGRETQYF
TRBJ2-7 | TRBD1 | - | TRBV4-1 | TGCGCCAGCAGCCAAGCCCCGGGACAGGGGGTCTACGAGCAGTACTTC | CASSQAPGQGVYEQYF
TRBJ2-7 | - | once | TRBV7-9 | TGTGCCAGCAGCGGAGGGGGTCTAGGCTACGAGCAGTACTTC | CASSGGGLGYEQYF
TRBJ2-7 | - | few | TRBV6-5 | TGTGCCAGCAGTCGCAGGGTCGAGCAGTACTTC | CASSRRVEQYF